What follows is one T cell receptor beta chain and its context. The CDR3 totals 12 residues. Trimming took 3 bases from V and 6 from J, leaving 8 bases between them. From germline, CDR1 is LGHNA and CDR2 YSLEER. The authors' processing: Scientists estimated how many nucleated cells there were by amplifying reference gene primers. Generated by immunoSEQ multiplex PCR, the TCRdb table keeps only in-frame clones and is missing some. That table furnishes V, J and clone size, whereas the DNA furnished D and trimming. Here the sample spans just under 350,000 clones, around nine tenths being singletons. The data stem from a study of blood T cell repertoires in COVID-19. Study at large: The origin of the acute and convalescent COVID-19 samples was the United States, Italy and Spain. From T cells, B-cell-depleted T cells, or PBMCs came the material, which was cDNA or gDNA.

The chain joins TRBV4-3 to TRBJ1-2; D remains ambiguous. Sequenced material: peripheral blood. This sequence was found in a woman aged 18-29 years who had recovered from COVID-19. CDR3 coding DNA: TGCGCCAGCAGCCATCTTTGGCATGGCTACACCTTC. Protein: CASSHLWHGYTF.